Below are 9 T cell receptor beta chains sequenced from a single sample in a study of chemoradiotherapy in HPV16-positive cancers. The repertoire was sequenced with immunoSEQ multiplex PCR; TCRdb's copy has only in-frame clones and lacks some. The data contain roughly 12,000 clones, around 68% of them seen just once; the ten biggest clones take up less than 20%. This material was collected from a patient who underwent chemoradiotherapy. The receptors were sampled from a human donor with HPV-associated anogenital cancer.

The chain recombines TRBV6-5 with TRBJ1-4; D perhaps matches TRBD1 (6 bases). Germline V gives CDR1 MNHEY, CDR2 SVGAGI. The germline V and J ends were trimmed by 6 bases and 3 bases, with 11 bases remaining between them. The CDR3 runs 14 residues. The CDR3, as DNA: TGTGCCAGCAGCTCGACAGGTTCTAATGAAAAACTGTTTTTT. It specifies CASSSTGSNEKLFF.

This clone was picked up a small number of times. The chain combines TRBV10-3 with TRBJ2-2; weak D call: TRBD2 (7 bases). Per germline, CDR1 ENHRY and CDR2 SYGVKD. The length of the CDR3 is 15 residues. V lost 6 bases and J 0 bases, leaving 11 bases between the germline ends. CDR3 loop: CAISPGGSNTGELFF. Here the CDR3 DNA reads TGTGCCATCAGCCCGGGGGGCTCGAACACCGGGGAGCTGTTTTTT.

The chain joins TRBV11-2 to TRBJ1-2, with D maybe TRBD1 (5 bases). Germline CDR1 SGHAT, CDR2 FQNNGV. The V and J ends lost 4 bases and 5 bases respectively, with 14 bases between them. CDR3 length equals 14 residues. The CDR3 protein is CASSSQGGTYGYTF. The CDR3 coding sequence is TGTGCCAGCAGCTCCCAGGGCGGGACGTATGGCTACACCTTC.

The rearrangement uses TRBV5-5 and TRBJ2-5; no definite D call. The CDR3 runs to 13 residues. Per the germline V gene, CDR1 is SGHKS and CDR2 is YYEKEE (reference sequence). V shed 0 bases and J shed 5 bases, with 8 bases lying between them. The CDR3 here is CASSLAGRETQYF. CDR3 nucleotide sequence: TGTGCCAGCAGCTTGGCCGGCAGGGAGACCCAGTACTTC. Looking up the rest from reference TRBV5-5 and TRBJ2-5 gives the full variable domain: DAGVTQSPTHLIKTRGQQVTLRCSPISGHKSVSWYQQVLGQGPQFIFQYYEKEERGRGNFPDRFSARQFPNYSSELNVNALLLGDSALYLCASSLAGRETQYFGPGTRLLVL.

This clone was seen a handful of times. CDR3 amino acids: CASSYPLDRSGGYTF. CDR3 in DNA: TGCGCCAGCAGTTACCCTTTGGACAGGTCCGGCGGCTACACCTTC. This rearrangement joins TRBV4-1 to TRBJ1-2; TRBD1 agrees at 7 bases. The CDR3 contains 15 residues. Germline CDR1 reads MGHRA; CDR2 reads YSYEKL. V gave up 6 bases and J gave up 8 bases; unmatched junction bases: 15.

V gene TRBV11-2 combines with J gene TRBJ1-4; possibly TRBD1 for D (6 bases). V was pared by 6 bases and J by 6 bases, with 17 bases between. CDR1 and CDR2 (germline): SGHAT, FQNNGV. This CDR3 has 15 amino acids. CDR3 protein: CASRYTGHADEKLFF. The DNA for the CDR3 is TGTGCCAGCAGGTACACAGGGCACGCGGATGAAAAACTGTTTTTT.

The chain recombines TRBV14 with TRBJ2-7; TRBD2 matches 10 bases. CDR3 length equals 16 residues. CDR1 SGHDN and CDR2 FVKESK come from the germline V gene. After removal of 1 base from V and 6 bases from J, the junction contained 9 bases not matched to a gene. The CDR3 bases are TGTGCCAGCAGCCAAGGATCTCTAGCGGGGGAATTCGAGCAGTACTTC. It translates to CASSQGSLAGEFEQYF.

The chain couples TRBV4-1 to TRBJ1-5; D is possibly TRBD1 (5 bases). V was trimmed by 0 bases and J by 4 bases, leaving 13 bases between them. CDR3 length equals 16 residues. Germline V gene sequence: CDR1 MGHRA, CDR2 YSYEKL. This CDR3 is CASSQDFRGLNQPQHF. The CDR3 bases are TGCGCCAGCAGCCAAGATTTCCGGGGCTTAAATCAGCCCCAGCATTTT.

This clone has only a few counts. J is TRBJ2-1 and V is TRBV11-2, with TRBD2 matching over 8 bases. The CDR3 runs 15 residues. Germline assignment: CDR1 SGHAT and CDR2 FQNNGV. V was clipped by 1 base and J by 9 bases; unmatched bases: 8. CDR3 nucleotides: TGTGCCAGCAGCTTAGGGGCTAGCGGGTTAAGTGAGCAGTTCTTC. Its translation: CASSLGASGLSEQFF.